This entry is about one T cell receptor (beta chain). This record belongs to a study of blood T cell repertoires in COVID-19. At the level of the study: Acute and convalescent COVID-19 specimens originated in the United States, Italy and Spain.

Sequencing was performed with immunoSEQ multiplex PCR; in TCRdb, only in-frame clones are kept and a portion is missing. The repertoire consists of 120,000 to 150,000 clones, with around 84% occurring once and the leading ten covering 4.5% to 6%. CDR1 is SGHDN and CDR2 is FVKESK in the germline V gene. The CDR3 is made up of 17 amino acids. Losses at the gene ends were 4 bases for V and 5 bases for J; bases not matched to a gene: 9. The receptor was isolated from a human donor in a cohort sampled during active COVID-19. Sequenced material: peripheral blood. The chain joins TRBV14 to TRBJ2-5; 14 bases fit TRBD2. The CDR3 sequence: CASSRRLAGGQTETQYF. CDR3 DNA sequence: TGTGCCAGCAGCCGGCGACTAGCGGGAGGGCAAACGGAGACCCAGTACTTC.